The sequence of this T cell receptor beta chain was determined in a study of T cell repertoires in cytomegalovirus infection. This clonotype was seen more than once but under ten times. Its antigen is unidentified. Study-wide findings and caveats: Cumulative public TCR beta family frequency identified carriers of CMV plus the relevant HLA.

Each CDR3 protein is one row after TCRdb ran MiXCR on the reads. Of approximately 750,000 distinct CDR3 sequences detected, 35% appear once; the ten largest clones hold around 3%. J gave up 3 bases and V 0 bases, and 6 bases lay outside the gene matches. Germline assignment: CDR1 SGHNT and CDR2 YYREEE (reference sequence). This CDR3 is 17 amino acids long. Sequenced sample: PBMCs. This TCR was sampled from a human donor in good health (CMV status not recorded). Some clones in this sample may be carry-over from other donors' samples. The chain employs TRBV5-4 and TRBJ1-2, with 12 bases that match TRBD1. CDR3: CASSLEPGTGGYYGYTF. CDR3 nucleotide sequence: TGTGCCAGCAGCTTGGAACCCGGGACAGGGGGCTACTATGGCTACACCTTC.